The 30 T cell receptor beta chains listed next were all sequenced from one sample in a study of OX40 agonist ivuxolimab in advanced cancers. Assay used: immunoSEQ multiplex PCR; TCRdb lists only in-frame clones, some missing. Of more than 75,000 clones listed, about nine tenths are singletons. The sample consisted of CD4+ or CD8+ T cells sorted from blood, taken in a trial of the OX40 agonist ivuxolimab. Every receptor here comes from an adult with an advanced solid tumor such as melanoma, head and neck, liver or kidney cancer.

The CDR3 coding sequence is TGTGCCAGCAGTGTGGTCAGGGCGACAGATACGCAGTATTTT. This gives the protein CASSVVRATDTQYF. The chain uses TRBV2 and TRBJ2-3; tentatively, D is TRBD1 (5 bases). The CDR3 has 14 amino acids. With 4 bases removed from V and 3 bases from J, the gap between germline ends came to 11 bases. The V gene's germline CDR1 is SNHLY and CDR2 FYNNEI.

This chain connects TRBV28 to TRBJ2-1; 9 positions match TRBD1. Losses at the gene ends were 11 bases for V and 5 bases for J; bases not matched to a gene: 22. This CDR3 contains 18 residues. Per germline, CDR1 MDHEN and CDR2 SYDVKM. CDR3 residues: CAGSGQGLSPGVNNEQFF. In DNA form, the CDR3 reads TGTGCCGGCTCGGGACAGGGACTCTCCCCGGGAGTGAACAATGAGCAGTTCTTC. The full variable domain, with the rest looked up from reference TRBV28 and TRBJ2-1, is DVKVTQSSRYLVKRTGEKVFLECVQDMDHENMFWYRQDPGLGLRLIYFSYDVKMKEKGDIPEGYSVSREKKERFSLILESASTNQTSMYLCAGSGQGLSPGVNNEQFFGPGTRLTVL.

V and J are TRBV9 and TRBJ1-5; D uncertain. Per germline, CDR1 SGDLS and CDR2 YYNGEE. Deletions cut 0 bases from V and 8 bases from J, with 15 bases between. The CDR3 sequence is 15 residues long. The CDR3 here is CASSVDPTVSEPQHF. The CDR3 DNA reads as TGTGCCAGCAGCGTAGATCCGACCGTATCTGAGCCCCAGCATTTT. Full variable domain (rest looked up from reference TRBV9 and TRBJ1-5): DSGVTQTPKHLITATGQRVTLRCSPRSGDLSVYWYQQSLDQGLQFLIQYYNGEERAKGNILERFSAQQFPDLHSELNLSSLELGDSALYFCASSVDPTVSEPQHFGDGTRLSIL.

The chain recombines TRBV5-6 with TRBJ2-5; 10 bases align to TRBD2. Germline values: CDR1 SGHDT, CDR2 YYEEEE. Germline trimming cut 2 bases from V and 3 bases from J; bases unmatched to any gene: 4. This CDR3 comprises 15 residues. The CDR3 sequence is CASSFGLAGEETQYF. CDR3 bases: TGTGCCAGCAGCTTCGGGCTAGCGGGGGAAGAGACCCAGTACTTC.

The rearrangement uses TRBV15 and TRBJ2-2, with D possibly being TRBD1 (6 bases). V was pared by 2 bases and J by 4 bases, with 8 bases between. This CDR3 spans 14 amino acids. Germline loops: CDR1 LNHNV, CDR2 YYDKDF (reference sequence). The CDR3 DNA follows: TGTGCCACCAGCAGACGCAGGGGCACCGGGGAGCTGTTTTTT. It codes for CATSRRRGTGELFF.

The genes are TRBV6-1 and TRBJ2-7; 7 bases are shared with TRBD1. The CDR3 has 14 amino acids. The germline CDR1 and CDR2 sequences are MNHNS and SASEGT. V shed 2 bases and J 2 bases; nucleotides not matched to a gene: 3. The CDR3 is CASSERTGPYEQYV. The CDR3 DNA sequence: TGTGCCAGCAGTGAAAGGACAGGACCCTACGAGCAGTACGTC.

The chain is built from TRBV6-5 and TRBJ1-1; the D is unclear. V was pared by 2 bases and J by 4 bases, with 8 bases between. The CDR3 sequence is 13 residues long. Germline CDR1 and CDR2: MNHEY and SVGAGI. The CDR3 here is CASSYERSTEAFF. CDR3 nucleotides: TGTGCCAGCAGTTACGAGAGAAGCACTGAAGCTTTCTTT.

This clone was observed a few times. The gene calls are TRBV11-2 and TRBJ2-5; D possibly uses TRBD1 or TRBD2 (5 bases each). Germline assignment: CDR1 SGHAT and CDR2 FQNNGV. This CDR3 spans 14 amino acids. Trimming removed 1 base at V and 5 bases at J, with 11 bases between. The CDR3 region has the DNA TGTGCCAGCAGCTTAGGCCCGGGACGGGAGACCCAGTACTTC. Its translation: CASSLGPGRETQYF.

The CDR3 loop reads CASVRQGERGEAFF. The CDR3 DNA sequence: TGCGCCAGCGTCAGACAGGGGGAACGTGGTGAAGCTTTCTTT. This chain uses TRBV10-1 with TRBJ1-1; 9 bases line up with TRBD1. The germline V gene encodes CDR1 WNHNN and CDR2 SYGVQD (reference sequence). The length of the CDR3 is 14 residues. The J segment lost 7 bases and the V segment lost 8 bases, leaving 11 bases of the junction unmatched.

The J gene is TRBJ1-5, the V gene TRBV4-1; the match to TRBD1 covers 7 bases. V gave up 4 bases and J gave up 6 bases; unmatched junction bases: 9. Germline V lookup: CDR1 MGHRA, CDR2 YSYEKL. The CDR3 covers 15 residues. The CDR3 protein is CASSPRQGPGQPQHF. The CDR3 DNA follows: TGCGCCAGCAGCCCCCGACAGGGTCCGGGTCAGCCCCAGCATTTT.

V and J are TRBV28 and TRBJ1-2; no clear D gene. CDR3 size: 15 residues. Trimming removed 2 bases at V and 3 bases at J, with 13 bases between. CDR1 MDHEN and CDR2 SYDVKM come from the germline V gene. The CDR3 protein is CASSLEGGNYYGYTF. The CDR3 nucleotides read TGTGCCAGCAGTTTAGAGGGCGGGAATTACTATGGCTACACCTTC.

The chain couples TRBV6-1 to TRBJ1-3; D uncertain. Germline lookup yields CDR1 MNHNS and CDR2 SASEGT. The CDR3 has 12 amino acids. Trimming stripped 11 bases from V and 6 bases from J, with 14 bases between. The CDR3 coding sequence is TGTGCCGCGGGGTACCCTTTAAACACCATATATTTT. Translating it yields CAAGYPLNTIYF.

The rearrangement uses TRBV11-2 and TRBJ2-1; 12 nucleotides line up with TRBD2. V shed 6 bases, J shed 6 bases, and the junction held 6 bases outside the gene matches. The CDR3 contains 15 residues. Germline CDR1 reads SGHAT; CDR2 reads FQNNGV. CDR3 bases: TGTGCCAGCAGGCTAGCGGGAGGGCCCGGCAATGAGCAGTTCTTC. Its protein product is CASRLAGGPGNEQFF. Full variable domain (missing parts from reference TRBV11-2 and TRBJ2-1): EAGVAQSPRYKIIEKRQSVAFWCNPISGHATLYWYQQILGQGPKLLIQFQNNGVVDDSQLPKDRFSAERLKGVDSTLKIQPAKLEDSAVYLCASRLAGGPGNEQFFGPGTRLTVL.

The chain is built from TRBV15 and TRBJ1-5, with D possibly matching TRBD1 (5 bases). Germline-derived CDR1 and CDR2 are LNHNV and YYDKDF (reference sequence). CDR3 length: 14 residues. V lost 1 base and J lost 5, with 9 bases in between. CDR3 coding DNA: TGTGCCACCAGCAGAGTCCAGGGCCATCAGCCCCAGCATTTT. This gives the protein CATSRVQGHQPQHF.

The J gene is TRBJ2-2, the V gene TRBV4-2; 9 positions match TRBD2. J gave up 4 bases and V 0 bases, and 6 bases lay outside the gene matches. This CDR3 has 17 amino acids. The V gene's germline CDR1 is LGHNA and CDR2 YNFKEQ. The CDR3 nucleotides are TGTGCCAGCAGCCAAGATCTCGCGGGGGGGCCCACCGGGGAGCTGTTTTTT. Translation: CASSQDLAGGPTGELFF.

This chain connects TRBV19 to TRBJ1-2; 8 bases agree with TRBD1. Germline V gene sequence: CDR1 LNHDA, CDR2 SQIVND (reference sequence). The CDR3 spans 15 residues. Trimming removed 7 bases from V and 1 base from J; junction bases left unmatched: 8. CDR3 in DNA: TGTGCCAGTACTGCGCCCGGACAGGGTAACTATGGCTACACCTTC. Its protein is CASTAPGQGNYGYTF.

The CDR3: CASSYQQVPGELFF. DNA of the CDR3: TGCGCCAGCAGCTACCAACAGGTTCCCGGGGAGCTGTTTTTT. The chain is built from TRBV5-1 and TRBJ2-2; tentative D call: TRBD1 (5 bases). The CDR3 covers 14 residues. From germline, CDR1 is SGHRS and CDR2 YFSETQ. The V and J ends lost 3 bases and 6 bases respectively, with 12 bases between them. Variable domain in full (rest from reference TRBV5-1 and TRBJ2-2): KAGVTQTPRYLIKTRGQQVTLSCSPISGHRSVSWYQQTPGQGLQFLFEYFSETQRNKGNFPGRFSGRQFSNSRSEMNVSTLELGDSALYLCASSYQQVPGELFFGEGSRLTVL.

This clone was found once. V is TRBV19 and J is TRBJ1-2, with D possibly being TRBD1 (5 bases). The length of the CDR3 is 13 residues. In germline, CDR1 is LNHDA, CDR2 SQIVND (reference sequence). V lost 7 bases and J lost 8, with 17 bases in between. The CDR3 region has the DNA TGTGCCAGTACCCGGAGAGGGACCGACGGCTACACCTTC. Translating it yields CASTRRGTDGYTF.

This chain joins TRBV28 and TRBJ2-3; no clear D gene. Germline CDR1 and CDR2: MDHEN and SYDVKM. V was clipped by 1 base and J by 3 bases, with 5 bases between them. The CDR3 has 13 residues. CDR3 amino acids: CASSLYRTDTQYF. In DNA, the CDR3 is TGTGCCAGCAGTTTATATAGGACAGATACGCAGTATTTT.

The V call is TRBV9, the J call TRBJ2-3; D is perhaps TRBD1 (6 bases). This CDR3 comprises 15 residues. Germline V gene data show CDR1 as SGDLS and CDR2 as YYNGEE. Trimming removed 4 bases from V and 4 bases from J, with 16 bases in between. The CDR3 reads CASSSQGFWADTQYF. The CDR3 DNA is TGTGCCAGCAGCTCTCAGGGGTTTTGGGCAGATACGCAGTATTTT.

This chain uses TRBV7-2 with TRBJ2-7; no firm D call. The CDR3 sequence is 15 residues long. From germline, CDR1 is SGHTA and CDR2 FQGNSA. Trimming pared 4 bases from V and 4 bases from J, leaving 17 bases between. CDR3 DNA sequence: TGTGCCAGCAGCTCACGACCGGCTGGAGAATACGAGCAGTACTTC. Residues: CASSSRPAGEYEQYF.

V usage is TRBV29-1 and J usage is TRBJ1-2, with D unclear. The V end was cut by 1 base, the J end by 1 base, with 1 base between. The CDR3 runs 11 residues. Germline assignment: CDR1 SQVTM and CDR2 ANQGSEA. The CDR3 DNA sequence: TGCAGCGTTGAAGTTAACTATGGCTACACCTTC. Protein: CSVEVNYGYTF.

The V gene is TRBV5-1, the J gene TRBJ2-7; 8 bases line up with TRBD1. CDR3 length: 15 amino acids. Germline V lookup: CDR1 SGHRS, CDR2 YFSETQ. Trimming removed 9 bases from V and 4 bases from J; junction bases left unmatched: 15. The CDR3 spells CATKGRDRTFYEQYV. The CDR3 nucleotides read TGCGCCACCAAAGGCCGGGACAGGACATTTTACGAGCAGTACGTC.

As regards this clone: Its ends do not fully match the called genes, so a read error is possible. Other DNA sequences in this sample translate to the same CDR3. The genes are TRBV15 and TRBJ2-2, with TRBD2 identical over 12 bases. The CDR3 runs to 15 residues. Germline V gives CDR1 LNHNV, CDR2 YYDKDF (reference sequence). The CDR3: CATTSSGGAAGELFF. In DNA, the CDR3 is TGCGCCACCACGTCTAGCGGGGGGGCCGCCGGGGAGCTGTTTTTT. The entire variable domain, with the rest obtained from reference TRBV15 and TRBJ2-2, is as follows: DAMVIQNPRYQVTQFGKPVTLSCSQTLNHNVMYWYQQKSSQAPKLLFHYYDKDFNNEADTPDNFQSRRPNTSFCFLDIRSPGLGDTAMYLCATTSSGGAAGELFFGEGSRLTVL.

CDR3 amino acids: CASRTGGPATYTF. The CDR3, as DNA: TGTGCCAGCAGAACAGGGGGACCGGCCACCTACACCTTC. The chain has TRBV6-6 and TRBJ1-2; 8 nucleotides agree with TRBD1. J was trimmed by 10 bases and V by 6 bases; bases with no gene match: 10. This CDR3 spans 13 amino acids. The germline V gene encodes CDR1 MNHNY and CDR2 SVGAGI (reference sequence).

The CDR3 DNA reads TGTGCCAGCAGCTTGGTCAGGGGGGCCTACAATGAGCAGTTCTTC. It translates to CASSLVRGAYNEQFF. V and J are TRBV5-4 and TRBJ2-1, with D possibly matching TRBD1 (7 bases). Trimming cost V 0 bases and J 2 bases, with 9 bases left between them. CDR3 length: 15 amino acids. CDR1 is SGHNT, CDR2 YYREEE, per germline (reference sequence).

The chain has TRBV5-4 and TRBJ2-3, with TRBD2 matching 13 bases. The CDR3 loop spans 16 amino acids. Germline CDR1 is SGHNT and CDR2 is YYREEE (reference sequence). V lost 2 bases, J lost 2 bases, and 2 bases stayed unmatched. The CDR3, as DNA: TGTGCCAGCAGCTTCGGGACTAGCGGGGTCACAGATACGCAGTATTTT. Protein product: CASSFGTSGVTDTQYF.

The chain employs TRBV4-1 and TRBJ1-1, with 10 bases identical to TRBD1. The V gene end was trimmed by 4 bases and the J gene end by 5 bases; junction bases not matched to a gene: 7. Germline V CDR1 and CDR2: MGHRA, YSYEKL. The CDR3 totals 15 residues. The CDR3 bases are TGCGCCAGCAGCCTGGGACAGGGGAAGAGTACTGAAGCTTTCTTT. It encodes CASSLGQGKSTEAFF.

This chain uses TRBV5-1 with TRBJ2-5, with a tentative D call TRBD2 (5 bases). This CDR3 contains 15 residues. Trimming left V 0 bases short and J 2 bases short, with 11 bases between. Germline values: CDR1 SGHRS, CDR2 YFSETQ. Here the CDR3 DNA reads TGCGCCAGCAGCTTGGCCACGGGATCTCAAGAGACCCAGTACTTC. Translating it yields CASSLATGSQETQYF. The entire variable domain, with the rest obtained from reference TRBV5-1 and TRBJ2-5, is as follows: KAGVTQTPRYLIKTRGQQVTLSCSPISGHRSVSWYQQTPGQGLQFLFEYFSETQRNKGNFPGRFSGRQFSNSRSEMNVSTLELGDSALYLCASSLATGSQETQYFGPGTRLLVL.

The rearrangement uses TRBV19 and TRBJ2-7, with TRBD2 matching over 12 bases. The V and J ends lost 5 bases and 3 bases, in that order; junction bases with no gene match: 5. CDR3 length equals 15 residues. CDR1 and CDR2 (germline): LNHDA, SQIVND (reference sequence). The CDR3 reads CASSPGLAGIYEQYF. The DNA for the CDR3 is TGTGCCAGTAGTCCAGGACTAGCGGGGATCTACGAGCAGTACTTC.